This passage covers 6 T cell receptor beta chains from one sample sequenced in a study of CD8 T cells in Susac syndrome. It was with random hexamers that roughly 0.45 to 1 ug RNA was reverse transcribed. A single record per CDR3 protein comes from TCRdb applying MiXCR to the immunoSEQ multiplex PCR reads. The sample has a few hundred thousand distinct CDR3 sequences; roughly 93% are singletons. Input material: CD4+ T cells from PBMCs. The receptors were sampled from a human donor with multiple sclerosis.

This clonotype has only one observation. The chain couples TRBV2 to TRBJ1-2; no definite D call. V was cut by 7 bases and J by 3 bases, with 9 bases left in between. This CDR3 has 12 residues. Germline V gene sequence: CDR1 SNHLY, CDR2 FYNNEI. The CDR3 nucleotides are TGTGCCAGCACGGGCAGGTACTATGGCTACACCTTC. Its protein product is CASTGRYYGYTF.

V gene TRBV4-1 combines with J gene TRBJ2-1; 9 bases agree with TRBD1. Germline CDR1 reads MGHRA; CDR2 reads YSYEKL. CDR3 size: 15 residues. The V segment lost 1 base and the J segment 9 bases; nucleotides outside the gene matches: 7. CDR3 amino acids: CASSQVTQGAGEQFF. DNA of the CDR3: TGCGCCAGCAGCCAAGTCACACAGGGGGCAGGTGAGCAGTTCTTC.

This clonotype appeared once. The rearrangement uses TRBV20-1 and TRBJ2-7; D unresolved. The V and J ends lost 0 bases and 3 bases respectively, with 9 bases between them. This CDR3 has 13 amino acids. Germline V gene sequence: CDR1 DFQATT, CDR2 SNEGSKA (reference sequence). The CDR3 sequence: CSARDLASYEQYF. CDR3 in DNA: TGCAGTGCTAGAGATTTGGCGAGCTACGAGCAGTACTTC.

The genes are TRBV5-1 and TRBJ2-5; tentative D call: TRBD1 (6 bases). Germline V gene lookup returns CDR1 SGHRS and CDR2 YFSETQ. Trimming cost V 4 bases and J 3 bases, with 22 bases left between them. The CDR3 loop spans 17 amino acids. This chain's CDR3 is CASSPIRGNDRKETQYF. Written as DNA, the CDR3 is TGCGCCAGCAGCCCGATTAGGGGGAATGACAGGAAAGAGACCCAGTACTTC. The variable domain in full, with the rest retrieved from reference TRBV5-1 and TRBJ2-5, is KAGVTQTPRYLIKTRGQQVTLSCSPISGHRSVSWYQQTPGQGLQFLFEYFSETQRNKGNFPGRFSGRQFSNSRSEMNVSTLELGDSALYLCASSPIRGNDRKETQYFGPGTRLLVL.

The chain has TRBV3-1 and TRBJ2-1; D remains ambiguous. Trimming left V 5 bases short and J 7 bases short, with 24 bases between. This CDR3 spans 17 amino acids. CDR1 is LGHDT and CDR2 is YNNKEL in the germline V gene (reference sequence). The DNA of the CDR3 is TGTGCCAGCAGCGGGCGCGGCCCATCCCTGTCTTGGAATGAGCAGTTCTTC. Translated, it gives CASSGRGPSLSWNEQFF.

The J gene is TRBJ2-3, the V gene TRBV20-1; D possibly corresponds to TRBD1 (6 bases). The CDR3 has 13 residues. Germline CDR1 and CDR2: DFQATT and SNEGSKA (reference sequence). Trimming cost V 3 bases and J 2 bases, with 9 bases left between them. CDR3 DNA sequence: TGCAGTGCTAGTCAGGGGAACACAGATACGCAGTATTTT. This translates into CSASQGNTDTQYF.